These 18 T cell receptor beta chains were all obtained from the same sample, sequenced in a study of blood T cell repertoires in COVID-19. This table comes from immunoSEQ multiplex PCR, and its TCRdb copy is limited to in-frame clones, with some not included. The table includes around 94,000 clones, approximately 84% detected once. Sequencing was performed on peripheral blood. The receptor set was obtained from a man aged 55 to 70 with acute or convalescent COVID-19.

V and J are TRBV7-8 and TRBJ2-3; the match to TRBD1 covers 9 bases. V was pared by 5 bases and J by 14 bases, with 14 bases of the junction left unmatched. The CDR3 loop spans 14 amino acids. The germline gives CDR1 SGHVS, CDR2 FQNEAQ. The CDR3 sequence: CASSLLTSGTGRYF. CDR3 nucleotide sequence: TGTGCCAGCAGCCTACTTACTTCCGGGACAGGGAGGTATTTT.

The chain links TRBV5-1 to TRBJ1-5; the D gene is possibly TRBD1 (6 bases). CDR3 size: 15 residues. V dropped 1 base and J dropped 0 bases, with 8 bases sitting between them. In germline, CDR1 is SGHRS, CDR2 YFSETQ. CDR3 loop: CASSLRGFSNQPQHF. The CDR3, as DNA: TGCGCCAGCAGCTTGAGGGGGTTTAGCAATCAGCCCCAGCATTTT.

The V call is TRBV5-5, the J call TRBJ1-3; maybe TRBD1 (5 bases). With 0 bases removed from V and 0 bases from J, the gap between germline ends came to 10 bases. This CDR3 has 16 amino acids. CDR1 and CDR2 (germline): SGHKS, YYEKEE (reference sequence). CDR3 sequence reads: CASSLAGVSSGNTIYF. CDR3 DNA sequence: TGTGCCAGCAGCTTGGCGGGGGTAAGCTCTGGAAACACCATATATTTT. The full variable domain, its missing parts supplied by reference TRBV5-5 and TRBJ1-3, is DAGVTQSPTHLIKTRGQQVTLRCSPISGHKSVSWYQQVLGQGPQFIFQYYEKEERGRGNFPDRFSARQFPNYSSELNVNALLLGDSALYLCASSLAGVSSGNTIYFGEGSWLTVV.

The chain is built from TRBV4-1 and TRBJ2-2; a possible D gene is TRBD1 (6 bases). The germline V gene has CDR1 MGHRA and CDR2 YSYEKL. The CDR3 is 19 residues long. Trimming left V 4 bases short and J 0 bases short, with 21 bases between. CDR3: CASSRVETGVLPNTGELFF. For the CDR3, the DNA is TGCGCCAGCAGCCGAGTAGAGACAGGCGTACTCCCGAACACCGGGGAGCTGTTTTTT.

The rearrangement joins TRBV11-3 to TRBJ2-7; D might be TRBD1 (5 bases). Per the germline V gene, CDR1 is SGHNT and CDR2 is YENEEA. This CDR3 comprises 15 residues. The germline V and J ends were trimmed by 6 bases and 6 bases, with 21 bases remaining between them. In DNA form, the CDR3 reads TGTGCCAGCAGTTATAAGGCGGACAACCTCAGCGAGCAGTACTTC. Translation: CASSYKADNLSEQYF.

V usage is TRBV5-6 and J usage is TRBJ1-1; TRBD1 matches 8 bases. This CDR3 spans 12 amino acids. Germline assignment: CDR1 SGHDT and CDR2 YYEEEE. The trim removed 3 bases at V and 10 bases at J, leaving 5 bases unmatched. The CDR3 spells CASSYSGTGAFF. The CDR3 region has the DNA TGTGCCAGCAGCTACAGTGGGACAGGAGCTTTCTTT.

The rearrangement links TRBV5-6 to TRBJ2-4; 7 bases are shared with TRBD1. V lost 3 bases and J lost 4; bases outside the gene matches: 10. There are 16 residues in the CDR3. CDR1 is SGHDT, CDR2 YYEEEE, per germline. Here the CDR3 reads CASSSELLDRKNIQYF. In nucleotides, the CDR3 is TGTGCCAGCAGCTCCGAGTTGTTGGACAGGAAAAACATTCAGTACTTC.

This sequence joins TRBV4-3 and TRBJ2-3, with D unresolved. The germline V and J ends were trimmed by 0 bases and 2 bases, with 12 bases remaining between them. CDR1 is LGHNA, CDR2 YSLEER, per germline. This CDR3 is 16 amino acids long. For the CDR3, the DNA is TGCGCCAGCAGCCAAGAGGGTGACGGAGACACAGATACGCAGTATTTT. As protein: CASSQEGDGDTDTQYF.

The rearrangement joins TRBV29-1 to TRBJ2-7; TRBD1 agrees at 9 bases. The ends lost 2 bases at V and 4 bases at J; junction bases unmatched: 3. CDR3 size: 13 residues. Germline CDR1 and CDR2: SQVTM and ANQGSEA. CDR3 DNA: TGCAGCGTTGAAACAGGGGGCACGTACGAGCAGTACTTC. The encoded protein is CSVETGGTYEQYF.

The chain is built from TRBV5-5 and TRBJ1-2, with no clear D. Trimming cost V 0 bases and J 9 bases, with 15 bases left between them. The CDR3 has 14 amino acids. CDR1 and CDR2 (germline): SGHKS, YYEKEE (reference sequence). CDR3 DNA: TGTGCCAGCAGCTTGGACCAAAACCTTCTAAGCTACACCTTC. This sequence encodes CASSLDQNLLSYTF.

The chain joins TRBV12-3 or TRBV12-4 to TRBJ1-2; D is unresolved. The CDR3 is 13 residues long. Trimming shortened V by 8 bases and J by 3 bases, and 13 bases separated the two germline ends. The CDR3 region is CASGLGDYYGYTF. The CDR3 DNA is TGTGCCAGCGGCCTCGGGGATTACTATGGCTACACCTTC.

J is TRBJ1-1 and V is TRBV27; TRBD1 agrees at 8 bases. There are 13 residues in the CDR3. The germline CDR1 and CDR2 sequences are MNHEY and SMNVEV (reference sequence). The trim removed 6 bases at V and 2 bases at J, leaving 2 bases unmatched. The CDR3 bases are TGTGCCAGCAGAGGGACAGGCAACACTGAAGCTTTCTTT. Residues: CASRGTGNTEAFF.

The chain recombines TRBV4-1 with TRBJ1-2; D call uncertain. V lost 3 bases and J lost 4, with 9 bases in between. CDR1 MGHRA and CDR2 YSYEKL come from the germline V gene. This CDR3 is built from 13 residues. CDR3: CASSQNTIYGYTF. The CDR3, as DNA: TGCGCCAGCAGCCAGAACACGATCTATGGCTACACCTTC.

The V and J genes are TRBV25-1 and TRBJ2-3; the D gene is possibly TRBD2 (6 bases). The CDR3 extends over 11 amino acids. Germline CDR1 MGHDK, CDR2 SYGVNS. Trimming took off 6 bases at V and 11 bases at J, with 12 bases between the two ends. CDR3 residues: CASRVGTVQYF. The CDR3 nucleotides are TGTGCCAGCAGAGTCGGGACTGTGCAGTATTTT.

This clone was seen a handful of times. The CDR3 loop is CASSLSTRLAGDNEQFF. The CDR3, as DNA: TGTGCCAGCAGTTTATCGACCCGGCTAGCGGGGGACAATGAGCAGTTCTTC. The gene calls are TRBV27 and TRBJ2-1; 10 nucleotides agree with TRBD2. CDR3 length equals 17 residues. Losses at the gene ends were 0 bases for V and 5 bases for J; bases not matched to a gene: 7. The germline gives CDR1 MNHEY, CDR2 SMNVEV (reference sequence).

The chain recombines TRBV6-5 with TRBJ1-2, with 9 bases lining up with TRBD1. With 6 bases clipped from V and 6 bases from J, the junction kept 5 bases outside the gene matches. CDR3 length equals 13 residues. CDR1 is MNHEY and CDR2 is SVGAGI in the germline V gene. The CDR3 reads CASRRGQGHGYTF. CDR3 coding DNA: TGTGCCAGCAGGAGAGGACAGGGGCATGGCTACACCTTC.

This rearrangement joins TRBV25-1 to TRBJ1-2; TRBD1 agrees at 7 bases. The junction had 7 bases not matched to a gene; V was cut back by 1 base and J by 5 bases. Germline loops: CDR1 MGHDK, CDR2 SYGVNS. There are 15 residues in the CDR3. The DNA of the CDR3 is TGTGCCAGCAGTGAATCTCACGGACAGGAGTATGGCTACACCTTC. It is translated as CASSESHGQEYGYTF.

The J gene is TRBJ2-1, the V gene TRBV28, with 11 nucleotides matching TRBD2. The CDR3 consists of 19 residues. The germline V gene encodes CDR1 MDHEN and CDR2 SYDVKM. With V trimmed by 4 bases and J by 1 base, 12 bases remained unmatched. The CDR3 coding sequence is TGTGCCAGCAGTTCGTTAGCGGGGGGGCCTCGTGGTTCCTACAATGAGCAGTTCTTC. This gives the protein CASSSLAGGPRGSYNEQFF.